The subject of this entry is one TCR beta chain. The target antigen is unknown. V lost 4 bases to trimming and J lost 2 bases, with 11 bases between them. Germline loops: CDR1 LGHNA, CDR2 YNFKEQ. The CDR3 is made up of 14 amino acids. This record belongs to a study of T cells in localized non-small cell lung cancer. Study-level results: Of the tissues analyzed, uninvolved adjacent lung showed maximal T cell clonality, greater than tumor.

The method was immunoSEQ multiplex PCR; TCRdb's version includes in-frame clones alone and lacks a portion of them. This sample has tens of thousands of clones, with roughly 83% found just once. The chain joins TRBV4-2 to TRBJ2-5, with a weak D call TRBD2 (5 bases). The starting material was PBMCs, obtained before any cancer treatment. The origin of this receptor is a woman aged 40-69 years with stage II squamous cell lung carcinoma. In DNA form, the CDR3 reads TGTGCCAGCAGCCGCCGAGAGGGTCAAGAGACCCAGTACTTC. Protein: CASSRREGQETQYF.